A selection of T cell receptor beta chains follows, all from one sample in a study of response to subunit inactivated influenza vaccine. MiXCR was run by TCRdb on the RT-PCR reads, yielding one entry per CDR3 protein. This table has 750,000 to 850,000 distinct CDR3 sequences, around 18% appearing once. Specimen: PBMCs from blood, collected about 5 days after vaccination. The receptor source for this set is a man aged 50 to 59 who received an inactivated influenza vaccine. The CDR3 runs from the conserved cysteine through the conserved F or W. The D gene is left open where the match is weak. Size is omitted from some rows. Given values are once, few, many or a class for expanded clones.

v_call	clone_size	j_call	d_call	cdr3_aa	cdr3_nt
TRBV12-3/TRBV12-4	NA	TRBJ1-6	NA	CASSLAVRGSPLHF	TGTGCCAGCAGTTTAGCCGTCAGGGGTTCACCCCTCCACTTT
TRBV4-3	many	TRBJ2-3	NA	CASSHEKVGRPQYF	TGCGCCAGCAGCCACGAGAAGGTGGGCCGTCCGCAGTATTTT
TRBV10-1	NA	TRBJ2-7	TRBD2	CASSESTFRLAGNTYEQYF	TGCGCCAGCAGTGAGTCGACTTTCCGGCTAGCGGGTAACACCTACGAGCAGTACTTC
TRBV18	NA	TRBJ2-4	NA	CASSPVRAKNIQYF	TGTGCCAGCTCACCAGTGAGAGCCAAAAACATTCAGTACTTC
TRBV7-2	few	TRBJ2-4	NA	CASSFRQGGDIQYF	TGTGCCAGCAGCTTCCGACAGGGAGGTGACATTCAGTACTTC
TRBV6-5	NA	TRBJ2-4	NA	CASSYSWQGAKNIQYF	TGTGCCAGCAGTTACTCGTGGCAGGGGGCCAAAAACATTCAGTACTTC
TRBV6-5	once	TRBJ2-2	NA	CASSYSGGPTGELFF	TGTGCCAGCAGTTACTCGGGGGGGCCCACCGGGGAGCTGTTTTTT
TRBV5-5	NA	TRBJ1-1	TRBD1	CASSPTGATNTEAFF	TGTGCCAGCAGCCCGACAGGGGCGACGAACACTGAAGCTTTCTTT
TRBV18	NA	TRBJ2-5	NA	CASSPLTGGQTQYF	TGTGCCAGCTCACCACTGACAGGAGGACAGACCCAGTACTTC
TRBV11-2	NA	TRBJ2-7	NA	CASSPGRQVLYEQYF	TGTGCCAGCAGCCCTGGTAGACAAGTCCTCTACGAGCAGTACTTC
TRBV6-5	NA	TRBJ2-1	TRBD2	CASSERGSFLFF	TGTGCCAGCAGTGAGCGGGGGTCTTTCCTGTTCTTC
TRBV5-6	many	TRBJ1-3	NA	CASSLSASSGNTIYF	TGTGCCAGCAGCTTATCCGCCAGCTCTGGAAACACCATATATTTT
TRBV7-3	NA	TRBJ2-1	TRBD2	CASNMGRGRYNEQFF	TGTGCCAGCAATATGGGGCGGGGGAGGTACAATGAGCAGTTCTTC
TRBV20-1	NA	TRBJ2-3	NA	CSARDFRGAGGTDTQYF	TGCAGTGCTAGAGACTTCAGAGGGGCCGGGGGTACAGATACGCAGTATTTT
TRBV7-8	many	TRBJ2-3	TRBD2	CASSSGLAGGADTQYF	TGTGCCAGCAGCTCGGGACTAGCGGGAGGCGCAGATACGCAGTATTTT
TRBV6-5	NA	TRBJ1-3	TRBD1	CASSSDLTGVPGNTIYF	TGTGCCAGCAGTTCCGATTTGACAGGGGTACCTGGAAACACCATATATTTT
TRBV4-2	NA	TRBJ2-2	NA	CASSPRVVDTGELFF	TGTGCCAGCAGCCCCCGAGTGGTTGACACCGGGGAGCTGTTTTTT